This TCR beta chain was sequenced in a study of regulatory T cells in long-lasting Graves disease. With respect to this clonotype: Its antigen is as yet unknown.

Between the trimmed V and J ends, which lost 5 bases and 7 bases, there was a span of 15 bases. The CDR3 has 13 amino acids. Germline values: CDR1 MDHEN, CDR2 SYDVKM. Building of the TCR beta libraries involved iRepertoire HTBI primers and Arm-PCR of CDR3 regions. TCRdb recomputed calls from the multiplex PCR reads with MiXCR, one row per CDR3 protein. The top ten hold about 15% of the sample, which has a few hundred thousand distinct CDR3 sequences, about 19% seen once. The time point here: newly diagnosed GD, antithyroid drugs for less than 3 months. TCR sequences were obtained from RNA taken from PBMCs. American Thyroid Association guidelines served as the basis for diagnosing Graves' disease. The peripheral blood volume drawn was 8 to 9.5 milliliters, and it was collected into EDTA tubes. Findings and limits, study-wide: The study found TRBV28, TRBJ1-2 and TRBJ2-5 favored in persistent disease. The study found lower TCR diversity in persistent Graves' patients than in newly diagnosed ones.

Source: peripheral blood mononuclear cells (PBMCs), taken at new diagnosis, from a patient treated with antithyroid drugs. The chain has TRBV28 and TRBJ2-7; the D is unclear. This clonotype was sampled from a female donor with Graves disease. The CDR3, as DNA: TGTGCCAGCAGTCCCAATATCCCGAGAGAGCAGTACTTC. This encodes CASSPNIPREQYF. The whole variable domain, remainder taken from reference TRBV28 and TRBJ2-7, is DVKVTQSSRYLVKRTGEKVFLECVQDMDHENMFWYRQDPGLGLRLIYFSYDVKMKEKGDIPEGYSVSREKKERFSLILESASTNQTSMYLCASSPNIPREQYFGPGTRLTVT.